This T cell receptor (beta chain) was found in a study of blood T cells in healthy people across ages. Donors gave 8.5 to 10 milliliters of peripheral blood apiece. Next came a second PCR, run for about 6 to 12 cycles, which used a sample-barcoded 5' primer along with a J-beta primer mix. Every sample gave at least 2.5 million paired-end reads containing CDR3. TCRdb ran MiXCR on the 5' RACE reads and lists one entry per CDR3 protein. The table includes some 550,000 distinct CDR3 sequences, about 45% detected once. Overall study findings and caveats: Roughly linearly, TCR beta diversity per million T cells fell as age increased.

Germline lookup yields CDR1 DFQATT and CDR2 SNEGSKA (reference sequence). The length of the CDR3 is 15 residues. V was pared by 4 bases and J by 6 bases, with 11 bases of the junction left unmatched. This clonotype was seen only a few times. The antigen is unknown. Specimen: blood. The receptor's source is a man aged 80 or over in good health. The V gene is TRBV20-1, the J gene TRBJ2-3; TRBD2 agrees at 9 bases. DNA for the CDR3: TGCAGTGCTACCCCGCCTAGCGGGATTGTGGATACGCAGTATTTT. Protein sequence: CSATPPSGIVDTQYF.